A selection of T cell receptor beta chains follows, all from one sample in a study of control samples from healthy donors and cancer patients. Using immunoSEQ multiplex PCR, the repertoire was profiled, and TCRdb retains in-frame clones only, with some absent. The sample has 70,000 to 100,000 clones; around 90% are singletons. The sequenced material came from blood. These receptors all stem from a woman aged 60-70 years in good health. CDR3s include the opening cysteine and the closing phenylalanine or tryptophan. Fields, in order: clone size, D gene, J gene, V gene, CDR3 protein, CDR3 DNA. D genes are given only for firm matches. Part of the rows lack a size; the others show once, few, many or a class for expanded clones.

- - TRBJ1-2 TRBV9 CASSVVPGNYGYTF TGTGCCAGCAGCGTAGTCCCAGGTAACTATGGCTACACCTTC
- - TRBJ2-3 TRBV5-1 CASTLEDTQYF TGCGCCAGCACCCTAGAAGATACGCAGTATTTT
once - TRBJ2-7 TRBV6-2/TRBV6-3 CASSDDILPYEQYF TGTGCCAGCAGTGACGACATCCTACCCTACGAGCAGTACTTC
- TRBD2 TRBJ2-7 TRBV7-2 CASSLAGAGSGVQYF TGTGCCAGCAGCTTAGCCGGAGCGGGATCGGGGGTCCAGTACTTC
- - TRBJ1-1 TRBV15 CATSRDSWYLDTEAFF TGTGCCACCAGCAGAGATTCATGGTACTTGGACACTGAAGCTTTCTTT
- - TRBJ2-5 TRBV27 CASSSWRGQETQYF TGTGCCAGCAGTTCCTGGAGGGGGCAAGAGACCCAGTACTTC
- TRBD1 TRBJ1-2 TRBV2 CASRADRGGSYGYTF TGTGCCAGCAGGGCCGACAGGGGGGGTTCCTATGGCTACACCTTC
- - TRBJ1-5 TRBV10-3 CAISESGPNVGNQPQHF TGTGCCATCAGTGAGTCCGGGCCCAACGTGGGCAATCAGCCCCAGCATTTT
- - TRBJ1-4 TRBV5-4 CASSLRSTATNEKLFF TGTGCCAGCAGCCTGAGGTCTACTGCAACTAATGAAAAACTGTTTTTT
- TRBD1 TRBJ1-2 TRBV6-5 CASSYSGQGNYGYTF TGTGCCAGCAGTTACTCGGGACAGGGGAACTATGGCTACACCTTC
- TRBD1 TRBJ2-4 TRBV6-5 CASRRTGLAKNIQYF TGTGCCAGCAGGAGGACAGGGCTAGCCAAAAACATTCAGTACTTC
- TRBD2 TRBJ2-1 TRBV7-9 CASSLAVVSSGYNEQFF TGTGCCAGCAGCTTAGCGGTCGTGTCTAGCGGCTACAATGAGCAGTTCTTC
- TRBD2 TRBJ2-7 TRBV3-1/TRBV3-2 CASSQGRTSGTAQYF TGTGCCAGCAGCCAAGGCCGGACTAGCGGGACCGCGCAGTACTTC
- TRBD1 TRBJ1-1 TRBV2 CASSEAGGLNTEAFF TGTGCCAGCAGTGAAGCAGGGGGCCTGAACACTGAAGCTTTCTTT
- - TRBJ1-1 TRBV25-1 CASSPGPRRAAEAFF TGTGCCAGCAGCCCCGGCCCAAGAAGGGCCGCCGAAGCTTTCTTT
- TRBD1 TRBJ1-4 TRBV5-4 CASSYRQGGAEKLFF TGTGCCAGCAGCTACAGACAGGGAGGGGCCGAAAAACTGTTTTTT
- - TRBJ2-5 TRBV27 CASSLREGETQYF TGTGCCAGCAGTTTAAGGGAAGGGGAGACCCAGTACTTC
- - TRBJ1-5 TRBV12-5 CASGNQPQHF TGTGCTAGTGGTAATCAGCCCCAGCATTTT
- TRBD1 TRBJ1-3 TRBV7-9 CASSFAEQGAGGNTIYF TGTGCCAGCAGCTTCGCGGAACAGGGGGCTGGTGGAAACACCATATATTTT
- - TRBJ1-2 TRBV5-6 CASSTPTGRGGSGYTF TGTGCCAGCAGCACGCCTACGGGGAGGGGAGGTAGTGGCTACACCTTC
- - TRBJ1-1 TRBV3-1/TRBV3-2 CASSRTANTEAFF TGTGCCAGCAGCCGGACAGCGAACACTGAAGCTTTCTTT
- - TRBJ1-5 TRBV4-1 CASSQDRGTGNQPQHF TGCGCCAGCAGCCAAGATCGCGGGACGGGCAATCAGCCCCAGCATTTT
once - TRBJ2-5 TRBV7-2 CASSLFHPETQYF TGTGCCAGCAGCTTATTTCACCCGGAGACCCAGTACTTC
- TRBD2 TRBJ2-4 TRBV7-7 CASSLRGGASVKNIQYF TGTGCTAGCAGCTTACGCGGGGGGGCCTCGGTCAAAAACATTCAGTACTTC
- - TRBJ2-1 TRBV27 CASKLALWNEQFF TGTGCCAGCAAGCTAGCTCTATGGAATGAGCAGTTCTTC
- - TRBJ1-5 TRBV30 CAWSGQSDQPQHF TGTGCCTGGAGTGGACAGTCGGATCAGCCCCAGCATTTT
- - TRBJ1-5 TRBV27 CASQASYGNQPQHF TGTGCCAGCCAGGCGTCTTACGGCAATCAGCCCCAGCATTTT
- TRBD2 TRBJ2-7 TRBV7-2 CASSLVALANYEQYF TGTGCCAGCAGCTTAGTAGCACTAGCGAACTACGAGCAGTACTTC
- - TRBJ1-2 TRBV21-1 CASSKGHPGTGPKANYGYTF TGTGCCAGCAGCAAAGGTCACCCAGGGACAGGCCCAAAAGCTAACTATGGCTACACCTTC
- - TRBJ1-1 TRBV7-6 CASSLAGQAEAFF TGTGCCAGCAGCTTAGCGGGACAAGCTGAAGCTTTCTTT
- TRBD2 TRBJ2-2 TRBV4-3 CASSPREANTGELFF TGCGCCAGCAGCCCGCGGGAGGCGAACACCGGGGAGCTGTTTTTT
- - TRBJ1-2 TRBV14 CASSPPLEVYGYTF TGTGCCAGCAGCCCACCACTCGAGGTATATGGCTACACCTTC
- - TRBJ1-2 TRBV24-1 CATSAGRGLGPLNGYTF TGTGCCACCAGTGCGGGAAGGGGACTAGGCCCCCTCAATGGCTACACCTTC
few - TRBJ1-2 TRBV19 CASSLLGRLYTF TGTGCCAGTAGTTTACTTGGACGCCTCTACACCTTC
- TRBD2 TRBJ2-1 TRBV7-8 CASSSGLAGGNEQFF TGTGCCAGCAGCTCGGGACTAGCGGGAGGGAATGAGCAGTTCTTC
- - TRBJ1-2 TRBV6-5 CASRSGGLRGYTF TGTGCCAGCAGATCCGGGGGACTACGTGGCTACACCTTC
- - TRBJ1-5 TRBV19 CASSNAGNNQPQHF TGTGCCAGTAGTAATGCAGGGAACAATCAGCCCCAGCATTTT
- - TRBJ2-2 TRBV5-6 CASSLAFSANTGELFF TGTGCCAGCAGCTTGGCGTTTAGCGCGAACACCGGGGAGCTGTTTTTT
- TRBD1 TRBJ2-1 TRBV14 CASSRRTGGFYNEQFF TGTGCCAGCAGCCGGCGGACAGGTGGGTTCTACAATGAGCAGTTCTTC
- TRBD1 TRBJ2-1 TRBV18 CASSPRTGDNEQFF TGTGCCAGCTCTCCCAGGACAGGGGACAATGAGCAGTTCTTC
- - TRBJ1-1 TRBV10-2 CASRGGRSNTEAFF TGCGCCAGCAGGGGGGGCAGGTCGAACACTGAAGCTTTCTTT
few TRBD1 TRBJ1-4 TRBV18 CASSRGTGVQATNEKLFF TGTGCCAGCTCACGAGGGACAGGGGTACAAGCAACTAATGAAAAACTGTTTTTT